Presented here are 32 T cell receptor beta chains from one specimen sequenced in a study of control samples from healthy donors and cancer patients. The data were produced by immunoSEQ multiplex PCR, yet TCRdb's version contains in-frame clones alone and is incomplete. This table has some 130,000 clones, roughly 92% appearing once. The specimen was blood. These receptors originate from a young man in good health.

In DNA form, the CDR3 reads TGTGCCAGCAGCCCGACGGCAACTAATGAAAAACTGTTTTTT. This translates into CASSPTATNEKLFF. The V call is TRBV7-9, the J call TRBJ1-4; D gene unclear. Trimming cost V 5 bases and J 0 bases, with 7 bases left between them. Germline values: CDR1 SEHNR, CDR2 FQNEAQ (reference sequence). This CDR3 has 14 amino acids.

The V call is TRBV19, the J call TRBJ1-1; no firm D call. The CDR3 contains 13 residues. In germline, CDR1 is LNHDA, CDR2 SQIVND (reference sequence). Trimming stripped 2 bases from V and 4 bases from J, with 8 bases between. This CDR3 reads CASSITGSTEAFF. The CDR3 bases are TGTGCCAGTAGTATAACGGGGTCCACTGAAGCTTTCTTT.

V and J are TRBV6-4 and TRBJ1-2; D not resolved. CDR1 and CDR2 from the germline V gene are MRHNA and SNTAGT. This CDR3 spans 14 amino acids. Deletions cut 4 bases from V and 6 bases from J, with 15 bases between. CDR3 DNA: TGTGCCAGCAGTGCCTATCCAAGGGAGGATGGCTACACCTTC. As protein: CASSAYPREDGYTF.

The chain joins TRBV7-9 to TRBJ2-2, with TRBD2 as a possible D gene (7 bases). The CDR3 is 17 amino acids. V was cut by 5 bases and J by 4 bases, with 20 bases left in between. Germline CDR1 is SEHNR and CDR2 is FQNEAQ (reference sequence). CDR3 sequence: CASSRLRGGVRTGELFF. Written as DNA, the CDR3 is TGTGCCAGCAGCCGCCTAAGAGGGGGGGTTCGCACCGGGGAGCTGTTTTTT.

V is TRBV7-2 and J is TRBJ1-1, with D perhaps matching TRBD1 (5 bases). Germline-derived CDR1 and CDR2 are SGHTA and FQGNSA. V was cut by 6 bases and J by 2 bases, with 7 bases left in between. The CDR3 is 12 amino acids. The CDR3 is CASSTGNTEAFF. CDR3 nucleotide sequence: TGTGCCAGCAGTACAGGAAACACTGAAGCTTTCTTT.

As DNA, the CDR3 is TGCAGCGCCCTAAGTGTTGAGGCCCTGCGCTACACCTTC. Translated: CSALSVEALRYTF. The chain carries TRBV29-1 and TRBJ1-2; D unclear. Germline V lookup: CDR1 SQVTM, CDR2 ANQGSEA. The CDR3 loop spans 13 amino acids. V gave up 7 bases and J gave up 9 bases, with 21 bases separating them. The whole variable domain, remainder taken from reference TRBV29-1 and TRBJ1-2, is SAVISQKPSRDICQRGTSLTIQCQVDSQVTMMFWYRQQPGQSLTLIATANQGSEATYESGFVIDKFPISRPNLTFSTLTVSNMSPEDSSIYLCSALSVEALRYTFGSGTRLTVV.

This sequence joins TRBV30 and TRBJ1-2; no definite D call. The ends were cut back, 0 bases at V and 8 bases at J, with 7 bases in the middle. Germline V CDR1 and CDR2: GTSNPN, SVGIG (reference sequence). This CDR3 spans 11 amino acids. The CDR3 sequence: CAWSVPAGYTF. The CDR3, as DNA: TGTGCCTGGAGTGTACCGGCAGGCTACACCTTC.

The chain couples TRBV5-6 to TRBJ2-6, with TRBD1 matching 7 bases. Looked up from germline, CDR1 is SGHDT and CDR2 is YYEEEE. The CDR3 has 18 residues. With 5 bases clipped from V and 0 bases from J, the junction kept 11 bases outside the gene matches. In DNA form, the CDR3 reads TGTGCCAGCAGTCGCCCGGGACAGTGGGGCTCTGGGGCCAACGTCCTGACTTTC. Encoded protein: CASSRPGQWGSGANVLTF.

Only one count was recorded for this clone. The chain uses TRBV19 and TRBJ1-4; 8 positions match TRBD1. Germline V gene sequence: CDR1 LNHDA, CDR2 SQIVND (reference sequence). The CDR3 is 12 amino acids. The junction had 2 bases not matched to a gene; V was cut back by 6 bases and J by 8 bases. CDR3 nucleotides: TGTGCCAGTAGGGACAGGGAAGAAAAACTGTTTTTT. It codes for CASRDREEKLFF.

The rearrangement links TRBV7-2 to TRBJ2-1; D is unresolved. In germline, CDR1 is SGHTA, CDR2 FQGNSA. V lost 1 base and J 13 bases, leaving 17 bases between the germline ends. This CDR3 is 14 amino acids long. The CDR3 region is CASSLETDTLSQFF. In nucleotides, the CDR3 is TGTGCCAGCAGCTTAGAGACCGACACCCTGAGCCAGTTCTTC.

The rearrangement joins TRBV29-1 to TRBJ2-7, with 9 positions matching TRBD1. The junction had 8 bases not matched to a gene; V was cut back by 3 bases and J by 2 bases. The CDR3 has 15 residues. Germline values: CDR1 SQVTM, CDR2 ANQGSEA. As DNA, the CDR3 is TGCAGCGTTGAGTCTTACCGGGACAGGGCCTACGAGCAGTACTTC. It is translated as CSVESYRDRAYEQYF.

The chain links TRBV7-9 to TRBJ2-3; 7 nucleotides agree with TRBD1. The CDR3 totals 14 residues. In germline, CDR1 is SEHNR, CDR2 FQNEAQ (reference sequence). The V gene end was trimmed by 7 bases and the J gene end by 6 bases; junction bases not matched to a gene: 10. CDR3 loop: CASTPTGSGDTQYF. The CDR3 DNA reads TGTGCCAGCACCCCGACAGGGAGTGGGGATACGCAGTATTTT.

This clone was detected only once. The rearrangement links TRBV2 to TRBJ1-1; 8 bases match TRBD1. The CDR3 consists of 16 residues. V trimming: 6 bases; J trimming: 5 bases; junction bases outside the gene matches: 14. Germline V gives CDR1 SNHLY, CDR2 FYNNEI. The CDR3 is CASRTGTGTLGTEAFF. The CDR3 nucleotides are TGTGCCAGCAGAACCGGGACAGGAACATTGGGGACTGAAGCTTTCTTT.

The chain uses TRBV5-1 and TRBJ1-3, with TRBD1 matching 8 bases. This CDR3 is 17 amino acids long. Per the germline V gene, CDR1 is SGHRS and CDR2 is YFSETQ. The junction had 7 bases not matched to a gene; V was cut back by 0 bases and J by 2 bases. The CDR3 coding sequence is TGCGCCAGCAGCTTGGATAACAGGGGGAGGACTGGAAACACCATATATTTT. Encoded protein: CASSLDNRGRTGNTIYF.

This clone was seen just once. The V and J genes are TRBV18 and TRBJ2-7; unclear D gene. Trimming cost V 0 bases and J 1 base, with 4 bases left between them. Germline V gene lookup returns CDR1 KGHSH and CDR2 LQKENI. The CDR3 extends over 13 amino acids. CDR3 DNA sequence: TGTGCCAGCTCACCACCTCTTTCCTACGAGCAGTACTTC. It is translated as CASSPPLSYEQYF. Full variable domain (remainder filled in from reference TRBV18 and TRBJ2-7): NAGVMQNPRHLVRRRGQEARLRCSPMKGHSHVYWYRQLPEEGLKFMVYLQKENIIDESGMPKERFSAEFPKEGPSILRIQQVVRGDSAAYFCASSPPLSYEQYFGPGTRLTVT.

The V call is TRBV5-1, the J call TRBJ1-1, with D possibly being TRBD1 (6 bases). CDR1 and CDR2 (germline): SGHRS, YFSETQ. Trimming removed 4 bases at V and 1 base at J, with 11 bases between. The CDR3 covers 14 residues. The CDR3 region is CASSKGQTNTEAFF. The CDR3 coding sequence is TGCGCCAGCAGCAAGGGACAAACGAACACTGAAGCTTTCTTT.

The chain is built from TRBV4-1 and TRBJ2-7; a possible D gene is TRBD1 (5 bases). The CDR3 runs to 13 residues. Deletions cut 1 base from V and 4 bases from J, with 8 bases between. Germline V lookup: CDR1 MGHRA, CDR2 YSYEKL. The CDR3 spells CASSQARAYEQYF. The CDR3 DNA follows: TGCGCCAGCAGCCAAGCCAGGGCTTACGAGCAGTACTTC.

The genes are TRBV6-1 and TRBJ1-2; D gene ambiguous. The V and J ends lost 0 bases and 4 bases respectively, with 15 bases between them. Germline CDR1 reads MNHNS; CDR2 reads SASEGT. CDR3 length: 16 amino acids. The CDR3 here is CASSEASDWRPYGYTF. CDR3 bases: TGTGCCAGCAGTGAAGCCTCGGACTGGCGTCCCTATGGCTACACCTTC.

The chain couples TRBV7-9 to TRBJ2-1; D call uncertain. The V gene's germline CDR1 is SEHNR and CDR2 FQNEAQ (reference sequence). Trimming stripped 6 bases from V and 7 bases from J, with 16 bases between. The CDR3 extends over 14 amino acids. CDR3: CASSDPGSPNEQFF. CDR3 nucleotide sequence: TGTGCCAGCAGTGACCCAGGTTCCCCTAATGAGCAGTTCTTC.

The V call is TRBV9, the J call TRBJ2-1; D is uncertain. In germline, CDR1 is SGDLS, CDR2 YYNGEE. The CDR3 is made up of 11 amino acids. V was pared by 3 bases and J by 4 bases, with 2 bases between. The CDR3: CASSEYNEQFF. For the CDR3, the DNA is TGTGCCAGCAGCGAATACAATGAGCAGTTCTTC.

The chain links TRBV7-4 to TRBJ1-1; D remains ambiguous. The CDR3 sequence is 13 residues long. CDR1 is SGHVT, CDR2 SQSDAQ, per germline. The V and J ends lost 1 base and 7 bases respectively, with 10 bases between them. The CDR3 DNA is TGTGCCAGCAGCTTAGATGGAAGATTTGAAGCTTTCTTT. Its protein is CASSLDGRFEAFF.

V and J are TRBV3-1 (or the pseudogene TRBV3-2) and TRBJ1-2, with D possibly TRBD1 on 5 matching bases. From germline, CDR1 is LGHDT and CDR2 YNNKEL (reference sequence). CDR3 length: 14 amino acids. V was shortened by 1 base and J by 5 bases, with 11 bases between the two germline ends. CDR3 region: CASSQARVKYGYTF. The DNA for the CDR3 is TGTGCCAGCAGCCAAGCCAGGGTAAAGTATGGCTACACCTTC.

V and J are TRBV6-1 and TRBJ2-7, with D possibly matching TRBD2 (7 bases). With 2 bases removed from V and 3 bases from J, the gap between germline ends came to 14 bases. From germline, CDR1 is MNHNS and CDR2 SASEGT. The CDR3 runs to 15 residues. The CDR3 here is CASSERGGMLYEQYF. The DNA of the CDR3 is TGTGCCAGCAGTGAAAGGGGGGGGATGCTCTACGAGCAGTACTTC.

As concerns this clone: The same CDR3 also results from other DNA sequences found in this sample. J is TRBJ1-5 and V is TRBV6-5; D gene unclear. The germline gives CDR1 MNHEY, CDR2 SVGAGI. The CDR3 is 11 residues long. V was trimmed by 6 bases and J by 4 bases, leaving 4 bases between them. The DNA for the CDR3 is TGTGCCAGCAGCAGTAATCAGCCCCAGCATTTT. It translates to CASSSNQPQHF.

J is TRBJ1-1 and V is TRBV15; 7 bases map to TRBD1. This CDR3 has 17 amino acids. Trimming at V came to 1 base and at J to 7 bases, leaving 15 bases not matched to a gene. Germline V gene lookup returns CDR1 LNHNV and CDR2 YYDKDF (reference sequence). The CDR3 sequence is CATSRGTGVNTFFEAFF. CDR3 DNA: TGTGCCACCAGCAGAGGAACAGGGGTAAACACCTTTTTTGAAGCTTTCTTT.

This clone was picked up one time. The V and J genes are TRBV6-2 or TRBV6-3 and TRBJ1-2; TRBD1 matches 8 bases. The CDR3 runs 14 residues. Trimming removed 5 bases from V and 6 bases from J; junction bases left unmatched: 8. CDR1 MNHEY and CDR2 SVGEGT come from the germline V gene. CDR3 DNA: TGTGCCAGCAGTGTATCCAGGGGGCTGAATGGCTACACCTTC. Encoded protein: CASSVSRGLNGYTF.

The CDR3 region has the DNA TGTGCCAGCAGCCCACCGTGGGTCAGGGGGCGAAGACTTAACTATGGCTACACCTTC. As protein: CASSPPWVRGRRLNYGYTF. J is TRBJ1-2 and V is TRBV7-2, with TRBD1 matching 8 bases. The CDR3 has 19 amino acids. Germline V gene data show CDR1 as SGHTA and CDR2 as FQGNSA. V gave up 5 bases and J gave up 1 base; unmatched junction bases: 18.

The rearrangement joins TRBV27 to TRBJ1-5, with D possibly being TRBD1 (6 bases). The CDR3 spans 16 residues. In germline, CDR1 is MNHEY, CDR2 SMNVEV (reference sequence). The germline V and J ends were trimmed by 4 bases and 0 bases, with 13 bases remaining between them. CDR3: CASSSQGGHSNQPQHF. The CDR3 coding sequence is TGTGCCAGCAGTTCACAGGGAGGCCATAGCAATCAGCCCCAGCATTTT.

The chain has TRBV5-4 and TRBJ1-6; 7 bases fit TRBD1. Germline V gives CDR1 SGHNT, CDR2 YYREEE (reference sequence). CDR3 length: 14 amino acids. J lost 9 bases, V lost 3 bases, and 6 bases had no gene match. The CDR3 here is CASSSDRAGSPLHF. In DNA form, the CDR3 reads TGTGCCAGCAGCTCCGACAGGGCGGGTTCACCCCTCCACTTT.

The chain links TRBV4-1 to TRBJ1-2; possible D gene TRBD1, 5 bases. This CDR3 has 16 amino acids. The V end lost 0 bases, the J end lost 4 bases, and 15 bases lay between the germline ends. CDR1 and CDR2 (germline): MGHRA, YSYEKL. CDR3 nucleotide sequence: TGCGCCAGCAGCCAAGACCCGGTGAGGGGCGGCTATGGCTACACCTTC. Protein product: CASSQDPVRGGYGYTF.

V is TRBV6-2 or TRBV6-3 and J is TRBJ2-7, with D hard to call. Germline-derived CDR1 and CDR2 are MNHEY and SVGEGT. This CDR3 has 12 residues. The V gene lost 5 bases and the J gene lost 6 bases, with 11 bases spanning the gap. The CDR3 reads CASSGRPGEQYF. In DNA, the CDR3 is TGTGCCAGCAGTGGACGCCCGGGCGAGCAGTACTTC.

The CDR3 region has the DNA TGTGCCAGCAGCCCCACCGACTGGGATGAGCAGTTCTTC. Its protein product is CASSPTDWDEQFF. This chain uses TRBV9 with TRBJ2-1, with D unresolved. The CDR3 is 13 residues long. Per germline, CDR1 SGDLS and CDR2 YYNGEE. Trimming stripped 4 bases from V and 8 bases from J, with 13 bases between.